This entry lists 23 T cell receptor beta chains sequenced from one sample in a study of T cells after yellow fever vaccination. TCRdb recomputed calls from the 5' RACE reads with MiXCR, one row per CDR3 protein. The sample holds about 630,000 distinct CDR3 sequences, around an eighth seen once. The sequencing here drew on PBMCs, taken on the day of the yellow fever booster vaccination. The source is a man aged 30-40 years who received the YFV17D yellow fever vaccine.

The chain has TRBV5-6 and TRBJ2-3, with 8 bases identical to TRBD1. This CDR3 region has 17 residues. J was trimmed by 2 bases and V by 4 bases; bases with no gene match: 12. Germline CDR1 is SGHDT and CDR2 is YYEEEE. The CDR3 DNA follows: TGTGCCAGCAGCAGAAACCAGGGGGCAAGATTCACAGATACGCAGTATTTT. Translation gives CASSRNQGARFTDTQYF.

The rearrangement links TRBV7-2 to TRBJ1-1; TRBD1 agrees at 8 bases. This CDR3 spans 16 amino acids. Germline V gene sequence: CDR1 SGHTA, CDR2 FQGNSA. Unmatched junction bases numbered 6, after V lost 2 bases and J lost 1 base. This CDR3 reads CASSLQGALSNTEAFF. In nucleotides, the CDR3 is TGTGCCAGCAGCTTACAGGGGGCCCTGTCGAACACTGAAGCTTTCTTT.

CDR3 sequence reads: CSASHLNTGELFF. The CDR3 region has the DNA TGCAGTGCTAGTCATCTGAACACCGGGGAGCTGTTTTTT. The rearrangement links TRBV20-1 to TRBJ2-2; no reliable D call. From germline, CDR1 is DFQATT and CDR2 SNEGSKA (reference sequence). The CDR3 is 13 residues long. V was trimmed by 3 bases and J by 1 base, leaving 6 bases between them.

There are a few counts of this clonotype. The J gene is TRBJ2-1, the V gene TRBV6-6; 7 bases map to TRBD2. Per germline, CDR1 MNHNY and CDR2 SVGAGI (reference sequence). CDR3 length equals 13 residues. V lost 2 bases and J lost 6; bases outside the gene matches: 1. In DNA, the CDR3 is TGTGCCAGCAGTTACCCTAGCGGCAATGAGCAGTTCTTC. Translating it yields CASSYPSGNEQFF.

This clonotype was observed a handful of times. The genes are TRBV5-4 and TRBJ2-5; D call uncertain. The CDR3 contains 13 residues. The V end lost 4 bases, the J end lost 3 bases, and 10 bases lay between the germline ends. Germline loops: CDR1 SGHNT, CDR2 YYREEE (reference sequence). The CDR3 is CASSHVSEETQYF. DNA for the CDR3: TGTGCCAGCAGCCACGTATCCGAAGAGACCCAGTACTTC.

The V call is TRBV27, the J call TRBJ2-3; 9 positions match TRBD2. The CDR3 runs to 13 residues. The germline gives CDR1 MNHEY, CDR2 SMNVEV (reference sequence). After removal of 11 bases from V and 7 bases from J, the junction contained 10 bases not matched to a gene. CDR3 sequence reads: CAVLTSGRNTQYF. The CDR3 coding sequence is TGTGCCGTCCTGACTAGCGGACGAAATACGCAGTATTTT.

The gene calls are TRBV7-2 and TRBJ2-5; 9 bases fit TRBD2. Unmatched junction bases numbered 15, after V lost 4 bases and J lost 6 bases. This CDR3 region has 17 residues. Germline CDR1 is SGHTA and CDR2 is FQGNSA. The CDR3 bases are TGTGCCAGCAGCTCGCCCTCCGGGACTAGCTACGTCAAGACCCAGTACTTC. Residues: CASSSPSGTSYVKTQYF.

This clonotype came up a few times. This chain uses TRBV6-1 with TRBJ2-4; D perhaps matches TRBD1 (6 bases). Trimming shortened V by 6 bases and J by 8 bases, and 14 bases separated the two germline ends. The CDR3 sequence is 13 residues long. CDR1 is MNHNS and CDR2 is SASEGT in the germline V gene. CDR3 region: CASRRDTEDIQYF. CDR3 DNA sequence: TGTGCCAGCAGGAGGGACACCGAGGACATTCAGTACTTC.

This clonotype was observed a handful of times. The chain joins TRBV7-8 to TRBJ1-1; D gene uncertain. The CDR3 is made up of 14 amino acids. V dropped 1 base and J dropped 0 bases, with 6 bases sitting between them. The germline V gene has CDR1 SGHVS and CDR2 FQNEAQ. CDR3 bases: TGTGCCAGCAGCTTAGGGTTCTTGAACACTGAAGCTTTCTTT. This sequence encodes CASSLGFLNTEAFF.

This clonotype was counted between two and nine times. The genes are TRBV11-1 and TRBJ1-1, with a possible D match to TRBD1 (6 bases). Trimming took off 1 base at V and 1 base at J, with 10 bases between the two ends. In germline, CDR1 is SGHAT, CDR2 FQDESV (reference sequence). The CDR3 contains 15 residues. The CDR3 DNA reads TGTGCCAGCAGCTTAGTGCAGGGGCCGAACACTGAAGCTTTCTTT. Its translation is CASSLVQGPNTEAFF.

This clonotype was observed a handful of times. The chain recombines TRBV7-8 with TRBJ1-3; no reliable D call. CDR1 SGHVS and CDR2 FQNEAQ come from the germline V gene. V was trimmed by 1 base and J by 0 bases, leaving 13 bases between them. CDR3 length equals 17 residues. In nucleotides, the CDR3 is TGTGCCAGCAGCTTAGTATCCTGGTCGGACTCTGGAAACACCATATATTTT. Translation: CASSLVSWSDSGNTIYF.

This clonotype was detected a few times. This chain uses TRBV7-8 with TRBJ2-4, with D perhaps matching TRBD2 (6 bases). The CDR3 runs 14 residues. Germline loops: CDR1 SGHVS, CDR2 FQNEAQ. V lost 4 bases to trimming and J lost 9 bases, with 16 bases between them. CDR3 in amino acids: CASSWNRDGGIQYF. CDR3 bases: TGTGCCAGCAGCTGGAACCGGGACGGGGGCATTCAGTACTTC.

The CDR3 DNA reads as TGTGCCAGCAGCCAAGAGTCCAGGGGGGGTAGGTACGAGCAGTACTTC. Translating gives CASSQESRGGRYEQYF. The J gene is TRBJ2-7, the V gene TRBV3-1, with D perhaps being TRBD1 or TRBD2 (7 bases each). The CDR3 spans 16 residues. Germline-derived CDR1 and CDR2 are LGHDT and YNNKEL (reference sequence). V shed 0 bases and J shed 4 bases, with 16 bases lying between them.

This clonotype was detected ten times or more. The V gene is TRBV3-1, the J gene TRBJ2-3; D not resolved. Germline CDR1 and CDR2: LGHDT and YNNKEL (reference sequence). This CDR3 has 13 residues. V gave up 6 bases and J gave up 4 bases, with 11 bases separating them. As DNA, the CDR3 is TGTGCCAGCAGTCCTCGTGATGCAGATACGCAGTATTTT. Translating it yields CASSPRDADTQYF.

The rearrangement links TRBV27 to TRBJ2-3; TRBD2 is a possible D gene (5 bases). Looked up from germline, CDR1 is MNHEY and CDR2 is SMNVEV (reference sequence). V shed 6 bases and J shed 2 bases, with 15 bases lying between them. CDR3 length equals 15 residues. The CDR3 DNA is TGTGCCAGCAGCTCCCGAGGGAAATACACAGATACGCAGTATTTT. Translating gives CASSSRGKYTDTQYF.

The chain employs TRBV6-2 or TRBV6-3 and TRBJ2-1; TRBD2 matches 7 bases. V lost 6 bases to trimming and J lost 7 bases; unmatched junction nucleotides: 6. Germline CDR1 reads MNHEY; CDR2 reads SVGEGT. This CDR3 contains 13 residues. The CDR3 nucleotides read TGTGCCAGCAGAGAGGGAGGGCCTAATGAGCAGTTCTTC. Translation gives CASREGGPNEQFF.

This clonotype was counted a few times. CDR3 nucleotide sequence: TGTGCCAGCAGCTTAGATGGGCATAGCAATCAGCCCCAGCATTTT. It codes for CASSLDGHSNQPQHF. The chain recombines TRBV7-2 with TRBJ1-5; D gene uncertain. The CDR3 loop spans 15 amino acids. Trimming cost V 1 base and J 0 bases, with 7 bases left between them. Germline V CDR1 and CDR2: SGHTA, FQGNSA.

This clonotype was seen once. The V gene is TRBV15, the J gene TRBJ2-7, with D maybe TRBD1 (6 bases). Germline loops: CDR1 LNHNV, CDR2 YYDKDF (reference sequence). The ends were cut back, 0 bases at V and 6 bases at J, with 9 bases in the middle. The CDR3 length is 13 residues. CDR3: CATSRDLGGEQYF. CDR3 DNA sequence: TGTGCCACCAGCAGAGATCTAGGGGGCGAGCAGTACTTC.

This clonotype has a handful of counts. The genes are TRBV7-8 and TRBJ1-5; D possibly corresponds to TRBD1 (5 bases). This CDR3 comprises 15 residues. Germline CDR1 and CDR2: SGHVS and FQNEAQ. Trimming left V 1 base short and J 1 base short, with 8 bases between. The CDR3, as DNA: TGTGCCAGCAGCTTAGGGGGACGGAGCAATCAGCCCCAGCATTTT. This gives the protein CASSLGGRSNQPQHF.

This clonotype was detected only a few times. The gene calls are TRBV13 and TRBJ2-3; 9 nucleotides match TRBD1. The CDR3 runs 15 residues. CDR1 PRHDT and CDR2 FYEKMQ come from the germline V gene (reference sequence). The junction had 4 bases not matched to a gene; V was cut back by 6 bases and J by 0 bases. The CDR3 reads CASRPGTGSTDTQYF. The CDR3 region has the DNA TGTGCCAGCAGACCCGGGACAGGGAGCACAGATACGCAGTATTTT.

The gene calls are TRBV27 and TRBJ2-1; 8 bases line up with TRBD2. From germline, CDR1 is MNHEY and CDR2 SMNVEV (reference sequence). The CDR3 sequence is 15 residues long. V dropped 5 bases and J dropped 6; count of bases not matched to a gene: 9. Here the CDR3 reads CASSPSGSPSNEQFF. Written as DNA, the CDR3 is TGTGCCAGCAGTCCGAGCGGGAGCCCCTCCAATGAGCAGTTCTTC.

Concerning this clonotype itself: The limits of the CDR3 on the DNA are not certain, so only TCRdb's listed CDR3 is given. This rearrangement joins TRBV7-5 to TRBJ2-1. TRBV7-5 is labeled a pseudogene. The CDR3 numbers 18 amino acids, ends counted. CDR3 sequence: CISVPEAYTRSSYNEQFF.

This clonotype was observed a handful of times. This chain joins TRBV9 and TRBJ2-7; the match to TRBD2 covers 8 bases. The V gene's germline CDR1 is SGDLS and CDR2 YYNGEE. The CDR3 is 15 amino acids. After removal of 0 bases from V and 4 bases from J, the junction contained 6 bases not matched to a gene. CDR3 in amino acids: CASSVASSGRYEQYF. The CDR3 DNA sequence: TGTGCCAGCAGCGTAGCTTCGAGCGGGAGATACGAGCAGTACTTC.